This TCR beta chain was found in a study of blood T cell repertoires in COVID-19. Across the whole study: Spain, Italy and the United States supplied samples that represented acute and convalescent COVID-19. From T cells, B-cell-depleted T cells, or PBMCs came the material, which was cDNA or gDNA.

V was trimmed by 6 bases and J by 1 base, leaving 13 bases between them. CDR1 and CDR2 (germline): WSHSY, SAAADI. The CDR3 has 15 amino acids. Here immunoSEQ multiplex PCR was the method, and the copy in TCRdb shows in-frame clones only, minus some. The data contain 110,000 to 150,000 clones, 80% to 85% of them singletons. The TCR sequence derives from a woman aged 80 or over with acute or convalescent COVID-19. Sequencing was carried out using peripheral blood. The rearrangement links TRBV10-2 to TRBJ1-5, with D unclear. Here the CDR3 DNA reads TGCGCCAGCAGCCTCGCGGGCGCGAGCAATCAGCCCCAGCATTTT. Its protein product is CASSLAGASNQPQHF.